These 27 T cell receptor beta chains originate from one sample sequenced in a study of T cell responses to AZD1222 COVID-19 vaccine. Clones were read by immunoSEQ multiplex PCR, and TCRdb kept only the in-frame ones, dropping some. The top ten clones hold roughly 4.2% of a sample with 95,000 to 150,000 clones, 89% of them seen once. The sequencing here drew on peripheral blood, taken on day 0 of AZD1222 vaccination. These receptors came from an adult in good health.

The rearrangement joins TRBV18 to TRBJ2-3; D is perhaps TRBD2 (6 bases). V gave up 5 bases and J gave up 1 base, with 19 bases separating them. Germline V gene data show CDR1 as KGHSH and CDR2 as LQKENI. The CDR3 runs to 17 residues. The CDR3 here is CASSYMFAGSGTDTQYF. The CDR3, as DNA: TGTGCCAGCTCATACATGTTCGCCGGGAGTGGCACAGATACGCAGTATTTT.

In nucleotides, the CDR3 is TGCGCCAGCAGCTCAACCCTCCAAGAGACCCAGTACTTC. It is translated as CASSSTLQETQYF. The rearrangement uses TRBV5-1 and TRBJ2-5; D remains ambiguous. V was pared by 3 bases and J by 1 base, with 7 bases between. There are 13 residues in the CDR3. Germline CDR1 SGHRS, CDR2 YFSETQ.

The rearrangement joins TRBV27 to TRBJ1-6, with a possible D match to TRBD1 (5 bases). Germline lookup yields CDR1 MNHEY and CDR2 SMNVEV (reference sequence). This CDR3 region has 14 residues. V was pared by 0 bases and J by 14 bases, with 14 bases between. CDR3 region: CASSLSGAKRTLHF. In DNA, the CDR3 is TGTGCCAGCAGTTTATCAGGGGCCAAAAGGACCCTCCACTTT.

V is TRBV10-2 and J is TRBJ2-2; 7 bases line up with TRBD2. The CDR3 covers 17 residues. Trimming cost V 4 bases and J 5 bases; bases outside gene matches: 13. Per the germline V gene, CDR1 is WSHSY and CDR2 is SAAADI. CDR3 sequence: CASSVLRGYKNTGELFF. The CDR3 DNA follows: TGCGCCAGCAGTGTGTTGCGGGGGTACAAGAATACCGGGGAGCTGTTTTTT.

The chain couples TRBV28 to TRBJ2-1, with TRBD1 identical over 11 bases. V trimming: 3 bases; J trimming: 5 bases; junction bases outside the gene matches: 9. Germline loops: CDR1 MDHEN, CDR2 SYDVKM. The CDR3 covers 17 residues. The DNA for the CDR3 is TGTGCCAGCAGTTTGAGGACAGGGGGCCCACCAGACAATGAGCAGTTCTTC. Translation: CASSLRTGGPPDNEQFF.

J is TRBJ2-7 and V is TRBV2; 8 nucleotides match TRBD1. This CDR3 contains 14 residues. V trimming: 8 bases; J trimming: 8 bases; junction bases outside the gene matches: 14. Germline lookup yields CDR1 SNHLY and CDR2 FYNNEI. The CDR3 region has the DNA TGTGCCAGCCTCCCCCGGACAGGGAATATTAAGCAGTACTTC. This codes for CASLPRTGNIKQYF. The full variable domain, rest sourced from reference TRBV2 and TRBJ2-7, is EPEVTQTPSHQVTQMGQEVILRCVPISNHLYFYWYRQILGQKVEFLVSFYNNEISEKSEIFDDQFSVERPDGSNFTLKIRSTKLEDSAMYFCASLPRTGNIKQYFGPGTRLTVT.

The chain has TRBV5-5 and TRBJ2-3; D is perhaps TRBD2 (5 bases). The germline V gene has CDR1 SGHKS and CDR2 YYEKEE (reference sequence). Trimming cost V 9 bases and J 0 bases, with 11 bases left between them. The length of the CDR3 is 13 residues. The CDR3 region has the DNA TGTGCCACCCGGACGGGGAGCACAGATACGCAGTATTTT. Translation gives CATRTGSTDTQYF.

The chain couples TRBV27 to TRBJ2-7; 10 positions agree with TRBD2. The ends lost 2 bases at V and 4 bases at J; junction bases unmatched: 8. Germline CDR1 and CDR2: MNHEY and SMNVEV (reference sequence). The length of the CDR3 is 16 residues. The CDR3 region is CASSLSPSSGRYEQYF. CDR3 bases: TGTGCCAGCAGTTTAAGTCCCTCTAGCGGGAGATACGAGCAGTACTTC.

The chain is built from TRBV5-1 and TRBJ1-6, with 10 bases aligning to TRBD1. Germline CDR1 reads SGHRS; CDR2 reads YFSETQ. The CDR3 has 15 residues. V dropped 4 bases and J dropped 10; count of bases not matched to a gene: 8. CDR3 sequence: CASSQMGTGVSPLHF. The CDR3 DNA reads TGCGCCAGCAGCCAAATGGGGACAGGGGTCTCACCCCTCCACTTT.

The genes are TRBV7-3 and TRBJ2-3, with D perhaps matching TRBD2 (6 bases). Germline V CDR1 and CDR2: SGHTA, FQGTGA. This CDR3 has 14 amino acids. V gave up 5 bases and J gave up 4 bases, with 13 bases separating them. The CDR3 region is CASSAGGRSDTQYF. Written as DNA, the CDR3 is TGTGCCAGCAGCGCCGGGGGACGTTCAGATACGCAGTATTTT.

The genes are TRBV19 and TRBJ2-3, with D perhaps given as TRBD1 or TRBD2 (5 bases each). V lost 4 bases to trimming and J lost 6 bases, with 5 bases between them. The germline gives CDR1 LNHDA, CDR2 SQIVND (reference sequence). This CDR3 is 11 amino acids long. This CDR3 is CASSRGDTQYF. The DNA of the CDR3 is TGTGCCAGTAGTAGGGGGGATACGCAGTATTTT.

The chain employs TRBV5-8 and TRBJ1-5, with D maybe TRBD1 (6 bases). The V and J ends lost 1 base and 1 base respectively, with 9 bases between them. Germline V gene lookup returns CDR1 SGHTS and CDR2 YDEGEE. The CDR3 spans 15 residues. The CDR3 DNA follows: TGTGCCAGCAGCTTGAGAGGGGGGAGCAATCAGCCCCAGCATTTT. Its protein is CASSLRGGSNQPQHF. The whole variable domain, remainder taken from reference TRBV5-8 and TRBJ1-5, is EAGVTQSPTHLIKTRGQQATLRCSPISGHTSVYWYQQALGLGLQFLLWYDEGEERNRGNFPPRFSGRQFPNYSSELNVNALELEDSALYLCASSLRGGSNQPQHFGDGTRLSIL.

The chain has TRBV7-2 and TRBJ2-3; the match to TRBD2 covers 9 bases. V gave up 4 bases and J gave up 1 base; unmatched junction bases: 6. Per the germline V gene, CDR1 is SGHTA and CDR2 is FQGNSA. CDR3 length equals 16 residues. For the CDR3, the DNA is TGTGCCAGCAGCTACGCGGGGGGGGTGGGCACAGATACGCAGTATTTT. It yields the protein CASSYAGGVGTDTQYF. Drawing the rest from reference TRBV7-2 and TRBJ2-3, the complete variable domain is GAGVSQSPSNKVTEKGKDVELRCDPISGHTALYWYRQSLGQGLEFLIYFQGNSAPDKSGLPSDRFSAERTGGSVSTLTIQRTQQEDSAVYLCASSYAGGVGTDTQYFGPGTRLTVL.

The rearrangement uses TRBV2 and TRBJ1-1; D is undetermined. V was pared by 5 bases and J by 5 bases, with 9 bases between. Germline V gene lookup returns CDR1 SNHLY and CDR2 FYNNEI. CDR3 size: 12 residues. The CDR3 loop is CASSPSFTEAFF. The DNA for the CDR3 is TGTGCCAGCAGTCCCAGCTTTACTGAAGCTTTCTTT.

The rearrangement uses TRBV2 and TRBJ2-1, with TRBD2 identical over 13 bases. The CDR3 length is 16 residues. The V segment lost 5 bases and the J segment 7 bases; nucleotides outside the gene matches: 8. Germline CDR1 and CDR2: SNHLY and FYNNEI. Written as DNA, the CDR3 is TGTGCCAGCAGTCCGCTCCGACTAGCGGGAGGAAATGAGCAGTTCTTC. Its protein product is CASSPLRLAGGNEQFF.

The chain has TRBV6-5 and TRBJ2-7, with TRBD2 identical over 7 bases. Germline lookup yields CDR1 MNHEY and CDR2 SVGAGI. CDR3 length: 15 residues. J lost 0 bases, V lost 6 bases, and 8 bases had no gene match. CDR3 region: CASRMNGGTSYEQYF. CDR3 nucleotide sequence: TGTGCCAGCAGAATGAACGGGGGGACCTCCTACGAGCAGTACTTC.

The V gene is TRBV30, the J gene TRBJ2-5; D remains unclear. Looked up from germline, CDR1 is GTSNPN and CDR2 is SVGIG (reference sequence). V was clipped by 5 bases and J by 7 bases, with 17 bases between them. The CDR3 has 13 amino acids. Here the CDR3 reads CAWVPLGFGTQYF. The CDR3 DNA sequence: TGTGCCTGGGTCCCCCTTGGGTTCGGGACCCAGTACTTC. The full variable domain, its missing parts supplied by reference TRBV30 and TRBJ2-5, is SQTIHQWPATLVQPVGSPLSLECTVEGTSNPNLYWYRQAAGRGLQLLFYSVGIGQISSEVPQNLSASRPQDRQFILSSKKLLLSDSGFYLCAWVPLGFGTQYFGPGTRLLVL.

This clone was picked up a small number of times. V and J are TRBV5-6 and TRBJ2-3; 7 bases map to TRBD2. The junction had 5 bases not matched to a gene; V was cut back by 1 base and J by 0 bases. CDR1 is SGHDT and CDR2 is YYEEEE in the germline V gene. The CDR3 consists of 16 residues. CDR3 sequence (DNA): TGTGCCAGCAGCTTGAGGTGGGGGGGTAGCACAGATACGCAGTATTTT. Protein: CASSLRWGGSTDTQYF. The variable domain in full, with the rest retrieved from reference TRBV5-6 and TRBJ2-3, is DAGVTQSPTHLIKTRGQQVTLRCSPKSGHDTVSWYQQALGQGPQFIFQYYEEEERQRGNFPDRFSGHQFPNYSSELNVNALLLGDSALYLCASSLRWGGSTDTQYFGPGTRLTVL.

This chain joins TRBV7-2 and TRBJ1-5; a possible D gene is TRBD1 (5 bases). CDR1 and CDR2 from the germline V gene are SGHTA and FQGNSA. V was shortened by 1 base and J by 6 bases, with 16 bases between the two germline ends. The CDR3 totals 16 residues. The CDR3 loop is CASSLGGQGFPQPQHF. The CDR3 coding sequence is TGTGCCAGCAGCTTAGGGGGCCAGGGTTTCCCTCAGCCCCAGCATTTT.

The CDR3: CASSSRRPGEKAFF. CDR3 nucleotides: TGTGCCAGCAGCTCACGCCGCCCGGGCGAAAAAGCTTTCTTT. The chain joins TRBV7-9 to TRBJ1-1, with no clear D. This CDR3 is 14 amino acids long. The V and J ends lost 4 bases and 9 bases respectively, with 18 bases between them. Germline V lookup: CDR1 SEHNR, CDR2 FQNEAQ (reference sequence). The full variable domain, in which reference TRBV7-9 and TRBJ1-1 provide the parts outside the CDR3, is DTGVSQNPRHKITKRGQNVTFRCDPISEHNRLYWYRQTLGQGPEFLTYFQNEAQLEKSRLLSDRFSAERPKGSFSTLEIQRTEQGDSAMYLCASSSRRPGEKAFFGQGTRLTVV.

This chain links TRBV30 with TRBJ1-2; 9 nucleotides agree with TRBD1. Per germline, CDR1 GTSNPN and CDR2 SVGIG (reference sequence). This CDR3 contains 15 residues. V gave up 0 bases and J gave up 1 base; unmatched junction bases: 3. The CDR3 region is CAWSVQGADNYGYTF. CDR3 sequence (DNA): TGTGCCTGGAGTGTACAGGGGGCCGATAACTATGGCTACACCTTC.

V gene TRBV5-1 combines with J gene TRBJ2-7; D is uncertain. V lost 2 bases to trimming and J lost 6 bases, with 15 bases between them. CDR1 is SGHRS, CDR2 YFSETQ, per germline. This CDR3 is 14 amino acids long. CDR3 nucleotide sequence: TGCGCCAGCAGCTTACAGACTGTTCTCTCCGAGCAGTACTTC. Its translation is CASSLQTVLSEQYF.

The chain couples TRBV10-1 to TRBJ2-2, with D possibly being TRBD2 (5 bases). Germline V lookup: CDR1 WNHNN, CDR2 SYGVQD (reference sequence). This CDR3 comprises 14 residues. With 5 bases removed from V and 8 bases from J, the gap between germline ends came to 15 bases. The CDR3 DNA is TGCGCCAGCAGTCGAGGACTCTCGAGTGGGGAGCTGTTTTTT. The encoded protein is CASSRGLSSGELFF.

The rearrangement joins TRBV3-1 (or the pseudogene TRBV3-2) to TRBJ1-5, with D hard to call. CDR1 is LGHDT and CDR2 is YNNKEL in the germline V gene (reference sequence). Deletions cut 1 base from V and 0 bases from J, with 4 bases between. The CDR3 runs 14 residues. In DNA form, the CDR3 reads TGTGCCAGCAGCCAAGGACTTAGCAATCAGCCCCAGCATTTT. It codes for CASSQGLSNQPQHF.

The rearrangement uses TRBV9 and TRBJ1-2; 8 bases fit TRBD1. Germline loops: CDR1 SGDLS, CDR2 YYNGEE. The length of the CDR3 is 15 residues. J gave up 3 bases and V 0 bases, and 4 bases lay outside the gene matches. In nucleotides, the CDR3 is TGTGCCAGCAGCGTAGGAGACAGGGGAGACTATGGCTACACCTTC. This codes for CASSVGDRGDYGYTF.

Turning to this clone: Within the sample, other DNA sequences also encode this same CDR3. The V and J genes are TRBV30 and TRBJ2-1, with unresolved D. The CDR3 is 12 residues long. Germline CDR1 reads GTSNPN; CDR2 reads SVGIG (reference sequence). Trimming removed 0 bases at V and 4 bases at J, with 4 bases between. The CDR3 DNA reads TGTGCCTGGAGTGTACGTTACAATGAGCAGTTCTTC. This gives the protein CAWSVRYNEQFF.

This rearrangement joins TRBV4-1 to TRBJ2-1; 7 bases map to TRBD2. CDR1 and CDR2 from the germline V gene are MGHRA and YSYEKL. Unmatched junction bases numbered 6, after V lost 0 bases and J lost 10 bases. CDR3 size: 14 residues. The CDR3 nucleotides are TGCGCCAGCAGCCAAGATGGTTGGGGGGGGGAGCAGTTCTTC. Encoded protein: CASSQDGWGGEQFF.